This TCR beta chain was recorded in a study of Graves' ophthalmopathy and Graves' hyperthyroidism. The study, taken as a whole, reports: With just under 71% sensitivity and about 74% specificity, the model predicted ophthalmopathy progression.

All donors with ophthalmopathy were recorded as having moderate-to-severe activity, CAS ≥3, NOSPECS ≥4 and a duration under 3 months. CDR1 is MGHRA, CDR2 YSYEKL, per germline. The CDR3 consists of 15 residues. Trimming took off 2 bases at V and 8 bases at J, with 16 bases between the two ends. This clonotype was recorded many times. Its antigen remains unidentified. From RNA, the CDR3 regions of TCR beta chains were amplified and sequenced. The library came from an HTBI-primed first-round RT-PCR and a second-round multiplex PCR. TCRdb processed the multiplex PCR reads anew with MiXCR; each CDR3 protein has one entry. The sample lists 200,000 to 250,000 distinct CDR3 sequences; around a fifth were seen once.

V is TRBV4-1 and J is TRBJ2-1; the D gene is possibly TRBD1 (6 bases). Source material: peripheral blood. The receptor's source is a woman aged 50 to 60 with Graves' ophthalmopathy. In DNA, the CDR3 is TGCGCCAGCAGCCAACCGAACAGGGTTGGAGATGAGCAGTTCTTC. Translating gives CASSQPNRVGDEQFF.